This T cell receptor beta chain was captured by sequencing in a study of T cells in Graves' hyperthyroidism and ophthalmopathy. This clonotype was picked up many times. CDR1 is ENHRY and CDR2 is SYGVKD in the germline V gene. The V and J ends lost 6 bases and 2 bases, in that order; junction bases with no gene match: 10. The CDR3 has 17 amino acids. Amplified TCR beta CDR3 regions came from RNA transcripts. The HTBI primer set drove a first-round RT-PCR of the TCR CDR3. One entry per CDR3 protein, called by TCRdb with MiXCR from the multiplex PCR reads. Among around 600,000 distinct CDR3 sequences listed, 12% to 15% were seen once. Patients having uncontrolled infection, another autoimmune disease, pregnancy or lactation were not included. Clinical symptoms, serum thyroxine and TRAb, thyroid ultrasound and orbital computed tomography were used for the diagnoses. From 10 ml of fresh peripheral blood, PBMCs were isolated.

The TCR was taken from a woman younger than 30 with Graves' ophthalmopathy. Sequencing was done on a sample of blood. The chain recombines TRBV10-3 with TRBJ1-2; 12 bases agree with TRBD1. CDR3 nucleotides: TGTGCCATCAGCTCTCCGGGACAGGGGGCTTTAAACTATGGCTACACCTTC. It is translated as CAISSPGQGALNYGYTF.